These T cell receptor beta chains were read from a single sample in a study of blood T cell repertoires in COVID-19. The repertoire was sequenced with immunoSEQ multiplex PCR; TCRdb's copy has only in-frame clones and lacks some. The profile shows over 200,000 clones, about 87% of them singletons. Sequenced sample: PBMCs or T cells enriched from blood (not recorded which). These receptors were taken from a man aged 18 to 35 with acute COVID-19. CDR3s include the opening cysteine and the closing phenylalanine or tryptophan. D genes are given only for firm matches. For some rows the clone size is stated as once, few or many, or as a class when expanded; others skip it.

CDR3aa,CDR3nt,d_gene,v_gene,j_gene,abundance
CASSLISRGSRVGYTF,TGTGCCAGCAGTTTAATCTCCAGGGGCAGTAGAGTTGGCTACACCTTC,.,TRBV27,TRBJ1-2,.
CASSNLQGANYGYTF,TGTGCCAGCAGCAACTTACAGGGAGCTAACTATGGCTACACCTTC,.,TRBV9,TRBJ1-2,.
CASTTLGRGLFF,TGTGCCAGTACTACACTTGGCAGAGGCCTGTTTTTT,.,TRBV19,TRBJ1-4,.
CASSMTIQETQYF,TGTGCCAGCAGCATGACTATCCAAGAGACCCAGTACTTC,.,TRBV7-3,TRBJ2-5,.
CASSLGFSGSSYNEQFF,TGTGCCAGTAGTCTTGGGTTTAGCGGGAGTTCCTACAATGAGCAGTTCTTC,TRBD2,TRBV19,TRBJ2-1,.
CASSSQGGRGYEQYF,TGTGCCAGCAGTTCTCAAGGTGGGAGGGGTTACGAGCAGTACTTC,TRBD2,TRBV27,TRBJ2-7,.
CAWSGLGRRFSNQPQHF,TGTGCCTGGAGTGGGTTGGGCAGACGCTTTAGCAATCAGCCCCAGCATTTT,.,TRBV30,TRBJ1-5,.
CASSIGGGFPYEQYF,TGTGCCAGTAGTATAGGGGGAGGTTTCCCCTACGAGCAGTACTTC,.,TRBV19,TRBJ2-7,.
CASSEGQGGTGELFF,TGCGCCAGCAGTGAAGGGCAGGGAGGCACCGGGGAGCTGTTTTTT,.,TRBV10-2,TRBJ2-2,.
CASSLADSKSGNTIYF,TGTGCCAGCAGCTTGGCGGACAGCAAGTCTGGAAACACCATATATTTT,.,TRBV7-6,TRBJ1-3,.
CSASTGLADQFTYEQYF,TGCAGTGCTAGTACGGGACTAGCGGATCAATTTACCTACGAGCAGTACTTC,TRBD2,TRBV20-1,TRBJ2-7,.
CASSESVPGHTYEQYF,TGTGCCAGCAGTGAATCTGTCCCGGGACATACCTACGAGCAGTACTTC,.,TRBV2,TRBJ2-7,.
CASSPRLAETQYF,TGTGCCAGCAGCCCCCGGCTAGCCGAGACCCAGTACTTC,.,TRBV12-3/TRBV12-4,TRBJ2-5,.
CASSVSADAKNIQYF,TGTGCCAGCAGCGTCTCAGCGGACGCCAAAAACATTCAGTACTTC,.,TRBV9,TRBJ2-4,.
CASSSGLDNEQFF,TGTGCCAGCAGTTCGGGACTAGACAATGAGCAGTTCTTC,TRBD2,TRBV12-3/TRBV12-4,TRBJ2-1,.
CASSVGQGIFNEQFF,TGTGCCAGCAGCGTAGGCCAGGGAATCTTTAATGAGCAGTTCTTC,.,TRBV9,TRBJ2-1,.
CASRTDRLGYTF,TGTGCCAGCAGAACCGACAGGTTGGGCTACACCTTC,.,TRBV12-3/TRBV12-4,TRBJ1-2,.
CASSQDFLAGVGELFF,TGTGCCAGCAGCCAAGATTTTCTAGCGGGAGTCGGGGAGCTGTTTTTT,TRBD2,TRBV4-2,TRBJ2-2,.
CASATGTGRKIQPQHF,TGTGCCAGCGCTACCGGGACAGGGAGGAAGATTCAGCCCCAGCATTTT,TRBD1,TRBV28,TRBJ1-5,.
CASSDGTAGGGSNTEAFF,TGTGCCAGCAGCGATGGAACGGCCGGGGGGGGCTCGAACACTGAAGCTTTCTTT,.,TRBV11-3,TRBJ1-1,.
CASSPREGGDEQYF,TGCGCCAGCAGCCCCCGGGAAGGCGGGGACGAGCAGTACTTC,.,TRBV4-1,TRBJ2-7,.
CASRPGERTDTQYF,TGTGCCAGCAGACCAGGGGAGCGAACAGATACGCAGTATTTT,.,TRBV27,TRBJ2-3,.
CASSLISGGTDTQYF,TGTGCCAGCAGTTTAATCAGCGGCGGCACAGATACGCAGTATTTT,.,TRBV28,TRBJ2-3,.
CASSLGQGGYEQYF,TGCGCCAGCAGCTTGGGACAGGGGGGCTACGAGCAGTACTTC,TRBD1,TRBV5-1,TRBJ2-7,.
CATRLAGGKEETQYF,TGCGCCACCCGACTAGCGGGAGGAAAAGAAGAGACCCAGTACTTC,TRBD2,TRBV5-1,TRBJ2-5,.
CASSLEVSLRPLTYEQYF,TGTGCCAGCAGCTTAGAGGTCTCATTGAGGCCGCTAACCTACGAGCAGTACTTC,.,TRBV11-3,TRBJ2-7,.
CASSQGPQSLYNEQFF,TGTGCCAGCAGCCAAGGTCCCCAGTCTCTCTACAATGAGCAGTTCTTC,.,TRBV14,TRBJ2-1,.
CASSQLPPAYEQYF,TGTGCCAGTAGCCAACTACCGCCGGCCTACGAGCAGTACTTC,.,TRBV19,TRBJ2-7,.
CASTGGTVNTEAFF,TGTGCCAGCACCGGCGGGACAGTGAACACTGAAGCTTTCTTT,TRBD1,TRBV2,TRBJ1-1,.
CASSFAPGGGRNADTQYF,TGTGCCAGCAGTTTCGCCCCGGGGGGCGGGAGAAATGCAGATACGCAGTATTTT,.,TRBV28,TRBJ2-3,.
CASSLSRDSPNTGELFF,TGTGCCAGCAGCTTAAGCCGGGACAGCCCGAACACCGGGGAGCTGTTTTTT,TRBD1,TRBV7-3,TRBJ2-2,.
CASSLRGGNEQFF,TGTGCCAGCAGCCTGCGGGGGGGCAATGAGCAGTTCTTC,TRBD2,TRBV5-4,TRBJ2-1,.
CSAVGQDKQFF,TGCAGTGCTGTTGGACAGGACAAGCAGTTCTTC,TRBD1,TRBV20-1,TRBJ2-1,once
CASSEGPGIHGYTF,TGTGCCAGCAGTGAAGGTCCAGGCATCCATGGCTACACCTTC,.,TRBV2,TRBJ1-2,.
CASSFRVPGYNSPLHF,TGTGCCAGCAGCTTTAGAGTTCCAGGGTATAATTCACCCCTCCACTTT,.,TRBV7-9,TRBJ1-6,.
CASSLIFNGGTEAFF,TGTGCCAGCAGCTTAATTTTCAACGGGGGCACTGAAGCTTTCTTT,.,TRBV7-9,TRBJ1-1,.
CASSRLPSSYNSPLHF,TGTGCCAGCAGTCGTTTACCGAGCTCCTATAATTCACCCCTCCACTTT,.,TRBV27,TRBJ1-6,.
CASSLQGTNTEAFF,TGTGCCAGCAGCTTACAGGGAACCAACACTGAAGCTTTCTTT,.,TRBV7-9,TRBJ1-1,.
CSVVVLTDTQYF,TGCAGCGTTGTCGTACTCACAGATACGCAGTATTTT,.,TRBV29-1,TRBJ2-3,.
CASSYAGTGRVIGYTF,TGTGCCAGCAGTTACGCAGGTACCGGTCGCGTGATCGGCTACACCTTC,.,TRBV6-5,TRBJ1-2,.
CASSSRQGEWNDTEAFF,TGTGCCAGCAGCTCCAGACAGGGGGAATGGAACGACACTGAAGCTTTCTTT,TRBD1,TRBV7-6,TRBJ1-1,.
CASRRDTSTEAFF,TGTGCCAGCAGGAGGGACACGTCCACTGAAGCTTTCTTT,.,TRBV28,TRBJ1-1,.
CASSRQSDSGNTIYF,TGTGCCAGCTCACGGCAGTCAGACTCTGGAAACACCATATATTTT,.,TRBV18,TRBJ1-3,once
CASSIAGGGNIQYF,TGTGCCAGTAGCATCGCCGGAGGTGGAAACATTCAGTACTTC,.,TRBV19,TRBJ2-4,once
CASSEWRARDNEQFF,TGCGCCAGCAGTGAGTGGAGGGCGCGAGACAATGAGCAGTTCTTC,.,TRBV10-1,TRBJ2-1,.
CASSEHIPRNQPQHF,TGTGCCAGTAGTGAACATATACCGAGGAATCAGCCCCAGCATTTT,.,TRBV19,TRBJ1-5,few
CASSFSGREQFF,TGTGCCAGCAGTTTTAGCGGCAGAGAGCAGTTCTTC,.,TRBV12-3/TRBV12-4,TRBJ2-1,.
CASSESLGELFF,TGTGCCAGCAGTGAGAGTCTCGGGGAGCTGTTTTTT,.,TRBV2,TRBJ2-2,.
CASSSLPGGQINDTEAFF,TGTGCCAGCAGTTCCCTCCCCGGCGGACAGATAAACGACACTGAAGCTTTCTTT,.,TRBV28,TRBJ1-1,.
CASSSRLDRGTGELFF,TGTGCCAGCAGTTCCCGGCTGGACAGGGGGACCGGGGAGCTGTTTTTT,TRBD1,TRBV27,TRBJ2-2,.
CASSESALSSYEQYF,TGTGCCAGCAGTGAAAGCGCCCTGAGCTCCTACGAGCAGTACTTC,.,TRBV25-1,TRBJ2-7,.